The clone carrying this TCR beta chain showed up just once. As yet, its antigen is unknown. Germline loops: CDR1 MGHRA, CDR2 YSYEKL. The CDR3 runs 15 residues. V trimming: 4 bases; J trimming: 5 bases; junction bases outside the gene matches: 11. This entry comes from a study of cytomegalovirus exposure and HLA in healthy donors. Repertoires were generated with immunoSEQ multiplex PCR, while TCRdb's copy carries only in-frame clones and drops some. The sample has 150,000 to 200,000 clones, approximately 84% seen once. Findings and caveats of the study: The authors enumerated over 150 TCR beta chains as linked to cytomegalovirus.

The genes are TRBV4-1 and TRBJ2-7, with TRBD1 matching over 7 bases. Material: PBMCs. The source is a woman between 18 and 30 years old in good health and CMV-seropositive. CDR3 sequence (DNA): TGCGCCAGCAGCCCAGGTCGGGACAGATCCCACGAGCAGTACTTC. Translation: CASSPGRDRSHEQYF.